This is a list of T cell receptor beta chains from one sample in a study of OX40 agonist ivuxolimab in advanced cancers. Generated by immunoSEQ multiplex PCR, the TCRdb table keeps only in-frame clones and is missing some. The sample consists of about 100,000 clones, 90% of them appearing once. The sample in question was CD4+ or CD8+ T cells sorted from blood, obtained in a trial of the OX40 agonist ivuxolimab. These receptors all stem from an adult with an advanced solid tumor such as melanoma, head and neck, liver or kidney cancer. CDR3s include the opening cysteine and the closing phenylalanine or tryptophan. Each record gives: V gene, D gene, clone size, J gene, CDR3 DNA, CDR3 protein. D genes are given only for firm matches. Some rows have no size entry. The others give once, few or many, or a class for an expanded clone.

TRBV4-1	NA	NA	TRBJ1-2	TGCGCCAGCAGCCAAGCAGGGGTACGATTGAGCTACACCTTC	CASSQAGVRLSYTF
TRBV6-1	TRBD1	NA	TRBJ2-2	TGTGCCAGCAGTGGACAGGGAATCACCGGGGAGCTGTTTTTT	CASSGQGITGELFF
TRBV20-1	NA	NA	TRBJ1-4	TGCAGTGCTAGGGGCAGTGAAAAACTGTTTTTT	CSARGSEKLFF
TRBV6-5	TRBD2	NA	TRBJ2-3	TGTGCCAGCAGTTCACGAGCGGGAGGGACAGATACGCAGTATTTT	CASSSRAGGTDTQYF
TRBV6-5	NA	NA	TRBJ1-5	TGTGCCAGCAGTTACTCGGCGGGGCTGAGGCAGCCCCAGCATTTT	CASSYSAGLRQPQHF
TRBV11-3	NA	NA	TRBJ2-1	TGTGCCAGCAGCTTAGACTCGAGCTCCTACAATGAGCAGTTCTTC	CASSLDSSSYNEQFF
TRBV29-1	NA	NA	TRBJ1-3	TGCAGCGTCGATATCGGGGGGGCAGGGGGAAACACCATATATTTT	CSVDIGGAGGNTIYF
TRBV9	NA	NA	TRBJ2-1	TGTGCCAGCAGCGTAGTGGGGGATCCCTACAATGAGCAGTTCTTC	CASSVVGDPYNEQFF
TRBV6-1	NA	NA	TRBJ1-2	TGTGCCAGCAGTGAGTCCAGCGACTATGGCTACACCTTC	CASSESSDYGYTF
TRBV6-1	TRBD2	NA	TRBJ2-4	TGTGCCAGCAGTGAATACGCCACCCTAGCGGTCGACATTCAGTACTTC	CASSEYATLAVDIQYF
TRBV30	NA	NA	TRBJ1-6	TGTGCCTGGAGTGTAAGGACCTTCGGGGATTCACCCCTCCACTTT	CAWSVRTFGDSPLHF
TRBV29-1	TRBD2	NA	TRBJ2-3	TGCAGCGTTGGACCGGGGCTAGCGGGCACAGATACGCAGTATTTT	CSVGPGLAGTDTQYF
TRBV13	NA	NA	TRBJ2-7	TGTGCCAGCAGCTTGAACTTGTTCTACGAGCAGTACTTC	CASSLNLFYEQYF
TRBV28	NA	NA	TRBJ1-1	TGTGCCAGCAGTTCGTGGGGCAGGGATACTGAAGCTTTCTTT	CASSSWGRDTEAFF
TRBV19	TRBD2	NA	TRBJ2-2	TGTGCCAGTAGTATAGCTAGCGGGGGCACCGGGGAGCTGTTTTTT	CASSIASGGTGELFF
TRBV6-5	NA	NA	TRBJ1-5	TGTGCCAGCAGTTACTCGAATGGTCAGCCCCAGCATTTT	CASSYSNGQPQHF
TRBV5-6	TRBD1	once	TRBJ2-4	TGTGCCAGCAGCTTGGGTCCAGGGGGCATTTTCATTCAGTACTTC	CASSLGPGGIFIQYF
TRBV6-4	NA	NA	TRBJ2-7	TGTGCCAGCAGTGACTTGGCAGATTACGAGCAGTACTTC	CASSDLADYEQYF
TRBV11-3	TRBD2	NA	TRBJ2-7	TGTGCCAGCAGCTTAGGACTAGCGGAGACCTACGAGCAGTACTTC	CASSLGLAETYEQYF
TRBV7-2	NA	NA	TRBJ2-3	TGTGCCAGCAGCTCCGTAGCGGTTAGCACAGATACGCAGTATTTT	CASSSVAVSTDTQYF
TRBV18	NA	few	TRBJ2-1	TGTGCCAGCTCACCCGCGATGGCGGGGAACGGCTACAATGAGCAGTTCTTC	CASSPAMAGNGYNEQFF
TRBV27	NA	NA	TRBJ1-5	TGTGCCAGCAGTTTATCAGAGAGCAATCAGCCCCAGCATTTT	CASSLSESNQPQHF
TRBV7-2	NA	once	TRBJ2-3	TGTGCCAGCAGCTTAGGGACCGTATGGGATACGCAGTATTTT	CASSLGTVWDTQYF
TRBV7-7	NA	NA	TRBJ2-5	TGTGCTAGCAGCTTAGACATCGTCGAGACCCAGTACTTC	CASSLDIVETQYF
TRBV29-1	TRBD1	NA	TRBJ2-5	TGCAGCGTTAGGACAGGGGTCGAGACCCAGTACTTC	CSVRTGVETQYF
TRBV28	NA	NA	TRBJ2-7	TGTGCCAGCAGTGTCCGGCTATCCGTCTACGAGCAGTACTTC	CASSVRLSVYEQYF
TRBV5-1	NA	few	TRBJ1-1	TGCGCCAGCAGCTTGGAGTTGGGATGGAACACTGAAGCTTTCTTT	CASSLELGWNTEAFF
TRBV4-1	TRBD1	NA	TRBJ2-7	TGCGCCAGCAGCCGGCCGGGACAGGGGTCAAGGTCGGAGCAGTACTTC	CASSRPGQGSRSEQYF
TRBV19	TRBD2	NA	TRBJ2-5	TGTGCCAGTAGAGCACTAGCGGGCGGACTGCAAGAGACCCAGTACTTC	CASRALAGGLQETQYF
TRBV6-4	TRBD2	once	TRBJ2-2	TGTGCCAGCAGTGGGGGGGGGAACACCGGGGAGCTGTTTTTT	CASSGGGNTGELFF
TRBV11-2	NA	NA	TRBJ1-2	TGTGCCAGCAGCTTAGGGACAGCTAACTATGGCTACACCTTC	CASSLGTANYGYTF
TRBV21-1	NA	NA	TRBJ2-3	TGTGCCAGCAGCTCAGGGACGGAACTCACAGATACGCAGTATTTT	CASSSGTELTDTQYF
TRBV11-3	NA	NA	TRBJ1-2	TGTGCCAGCAGCTTTAGGCGAGAAGGCGCTGGCTACACCTTC	CASSFRREGAGYTF
TRBV19	NA	NA	TRBJ1-5	TGTGCCAGTAGTCAACTTAGCAATCAGCCCCAGCATTTT	CASSQLSNQPQHF
TRBV28	TRBD1	NA	TRBJ1-5	TGTGCCAGCAACCTACAGGGGGCAAGTCAGCCCCAGCATTTT	CASNLQGASQPQHF
TRBV11-2	NA	NA	TRBJ1-3	TGTGCCAGCAGCTACAATCCACCCGCAACAGGGACTGGAAACACCATATATTTT	CASSYNPPATGTGNTIYF
TRBV19	NA	NA	TRBJ2-2	TGTGCCAGTACAATGACGCGGAGAGGGACCGGGGAGCTGTTTTTT	CASTMTRRGTGELFF
TRBV6-5	NA	NA	TRBJ2-2	TGTGCCAGCAGTTACTCTGGGGGACTCAGCACCGGGGAGCTGTTTTTT	CASSYSGGLSTGELFF
TRBV11-2	NA	NA	TRBJ2-7	TGTGCCAGCAGCCCGGGACTCTCCTCTACGGAGCAGTACTTC	CASSPGLSSTEQYF
TRBV7-8	NA	NA	TRBJ2-3	TGTGCCAGCAGCCCCCGTTGGCAGGGGCCGAGAGATACGCAGTATTTT	CASSPRWQGPRDTQYF
TRBV7-9	NA	NA	TRBJ2-5	TGTGCCAGCAGCCAAACCACCAAAAATTACCAAGAGACCCAGTACTTC	CASSQTTKNYQETQYF
TRBV21-1	NA	NA	TRBJ2-7	TGTGCCAGCAGCAAAGTCATAGACATCGGGTTCTCCTACGAGCAGTACTTC	CASSKVIDIGFSYEQYF